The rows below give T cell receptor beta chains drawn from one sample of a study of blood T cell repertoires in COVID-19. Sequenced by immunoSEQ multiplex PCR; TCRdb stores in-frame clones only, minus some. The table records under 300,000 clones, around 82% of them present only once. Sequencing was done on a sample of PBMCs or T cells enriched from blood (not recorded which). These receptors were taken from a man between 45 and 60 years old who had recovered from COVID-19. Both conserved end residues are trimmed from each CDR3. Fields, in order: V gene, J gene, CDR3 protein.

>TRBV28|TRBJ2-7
ASSLSGRAYEQY
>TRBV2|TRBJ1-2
ASSEVLGHSYGYT
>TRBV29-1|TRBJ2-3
SVEGKRDTQY
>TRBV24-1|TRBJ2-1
ATGSGAYNEQF
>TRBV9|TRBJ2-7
ASSFRDRPYEQY
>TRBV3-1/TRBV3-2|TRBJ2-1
ASSQSVFPHNEQF
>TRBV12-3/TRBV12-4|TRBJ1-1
ASSLRERTEAF
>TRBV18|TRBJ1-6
ASSPFTGSTGASSYNSPLH
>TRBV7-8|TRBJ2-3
ASSGRDRVTDTQY
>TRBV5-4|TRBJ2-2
ATMTSGRSIGELF
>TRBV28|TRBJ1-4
ASSLSTGHNEKLF
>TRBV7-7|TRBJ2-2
ASSRQGATGELF
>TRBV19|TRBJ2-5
ASSSTSQGRGKTQY
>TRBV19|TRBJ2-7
ASTLRGSQGNYEQY
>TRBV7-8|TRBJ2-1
ASSLVVIRTGVGEQF
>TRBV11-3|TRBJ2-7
ASSLEGQGTEQY
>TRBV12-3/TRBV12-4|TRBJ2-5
ASSLDRRQY
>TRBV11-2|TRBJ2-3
ASSLAGLLNTQY
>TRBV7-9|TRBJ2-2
ASSLRVGGNTGELF
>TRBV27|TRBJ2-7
ASSLRRELYEQY
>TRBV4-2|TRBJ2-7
ASRKQLAGGSYEQY
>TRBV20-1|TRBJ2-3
SASGAGGYTQY
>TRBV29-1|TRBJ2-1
SVYGGSYNEQF
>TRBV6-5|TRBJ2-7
ASSSRPGTGDEQY
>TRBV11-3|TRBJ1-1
ASSTTGPSEAF
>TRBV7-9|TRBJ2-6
ASSLAYGANVLT
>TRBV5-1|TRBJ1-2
ASNRTTRTAYGYT
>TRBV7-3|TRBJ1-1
ASSLTPGFSEAF
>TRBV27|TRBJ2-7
ASSLSRGGTGAPREQY
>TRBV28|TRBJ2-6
ASSSAGLGGANVLT
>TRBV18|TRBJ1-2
ASSPRTGEDYGYT
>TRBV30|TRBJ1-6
AWSTRVGSSYNSPLH
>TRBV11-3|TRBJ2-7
ASSTSGLAAYEQY
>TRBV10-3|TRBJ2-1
AIRGPGQGNNEQF
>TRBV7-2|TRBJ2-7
ASSPTPRYEQY
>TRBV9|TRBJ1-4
ASSPQGSTNEKLF
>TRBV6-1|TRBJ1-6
ASSDRTGGETNSPLH
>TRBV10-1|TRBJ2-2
ASSESAGDRGNTGELF
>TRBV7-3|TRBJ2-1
ASSLAGVPGNEQF
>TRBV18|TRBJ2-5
ASSLAGASGETQY
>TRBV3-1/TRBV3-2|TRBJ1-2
ASSQEGARDRNYGYT
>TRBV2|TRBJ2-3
ASSIHFTDTQY
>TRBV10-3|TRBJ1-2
AISEPTGGDNYGYT
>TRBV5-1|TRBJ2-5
ASSLTSRETQY
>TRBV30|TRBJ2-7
AWSSGTGLYEQY
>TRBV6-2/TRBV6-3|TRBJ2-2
ASSYPRQSLAGELF
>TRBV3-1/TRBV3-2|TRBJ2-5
ASRPLEQGGETQY
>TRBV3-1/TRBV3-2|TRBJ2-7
ASSQSTGTVEQY
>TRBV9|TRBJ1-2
ASSVRTGGAGYT
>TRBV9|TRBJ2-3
ASSVAPTSGDADTQY
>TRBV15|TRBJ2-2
ATSRDRTGGLAGELF
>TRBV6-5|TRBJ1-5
ASAPGGGARQPQH
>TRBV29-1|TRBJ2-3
SVAGGGATDTQY
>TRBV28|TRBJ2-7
ASDQRETGEQY
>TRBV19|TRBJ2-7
ASTNVQQGAREQY
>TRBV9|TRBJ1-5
ASSGGGSNQPQH
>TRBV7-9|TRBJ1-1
ASSLVEGLNTEAF
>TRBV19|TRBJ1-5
ASNGGVGQPQH